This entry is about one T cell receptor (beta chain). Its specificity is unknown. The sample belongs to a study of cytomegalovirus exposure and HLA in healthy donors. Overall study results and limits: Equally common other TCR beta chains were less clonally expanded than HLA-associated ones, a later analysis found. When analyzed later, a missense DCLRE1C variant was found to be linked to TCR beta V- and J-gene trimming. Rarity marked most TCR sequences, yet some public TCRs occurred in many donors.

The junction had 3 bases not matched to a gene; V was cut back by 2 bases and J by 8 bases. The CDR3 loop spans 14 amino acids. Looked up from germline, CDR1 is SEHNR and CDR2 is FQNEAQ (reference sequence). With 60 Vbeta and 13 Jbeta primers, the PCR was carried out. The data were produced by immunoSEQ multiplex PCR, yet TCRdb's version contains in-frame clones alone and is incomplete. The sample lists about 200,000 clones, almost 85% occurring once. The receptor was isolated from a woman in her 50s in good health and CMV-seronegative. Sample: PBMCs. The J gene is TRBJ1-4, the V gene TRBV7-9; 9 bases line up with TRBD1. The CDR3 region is CASSLTGGEEKLFF. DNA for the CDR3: TGTGCCAGCAGCTTAACAGGGGGCGAAGAAAAACTGTTTTTT.